This T cell receptor (beta chain) originates from a study of blood T cell repertoires in COVID-19. Study-wide context: Italy, Spain and the United States were the sources of the convalescent and acute COVID-19 samples. In each case, the material was cDNA or gDNA derived from T cells, B-cell-depleted T cells, or PBMCs.

Germline values: CDR1 SGHNT, CDR2 YENEEA. The ends lost 3 bases at V and 10 bases at J; junction bases unmatched: 6. The CDR3 extends over 14 amino acids. Original analysis: Nucleated cell counts were estimated from reference gene primer amplification. The assay was immunoSEQ multiplex PCR, and TCRdb's table has in-frame clones only and misses some. That table furnishes V, J and clone size, whereas the DNA furnished D and trimming. The table has under 65,000 clones, approximately 87% seen once. Sequencing input: peripheral blood. The TCR comes from a woman aged 60-75 years with COVID-19, enrolled during active disease. V usage is TRBV11-3 and J usage is TRBJ1-6, with TRBD1 matching over 7 bases. The CDR3 here is CASSLRQGGSPLHF. CDR3 coding DNA: TGTGCCAGCAGCTTGAGGCAGGGGGGATCACCCCTCCACTTT.